The rows below give T cell receptor beta chains drawn from one sample of a study of CD8 T cells in ankylosing spondylitis. TCRdb used MiXCR to reprocess the 5' RACE reads, holding one entry per CDR3 protein. In the table there are fewer than 250,000 distinct CDR3 sequences, more than 9% of which are singletons. The sequencing sample was made of blood, either unsorted or a sorted T cell fraction (not recorded which). These receptors originate from a male donor with ankylosing spondylitis or in good health (not recorded which). CDR3s include the opening cysteine and the closing phenylalanine or tryptophan. Fields, in order: clone size, J gene, V gene, D gene, CDR3 DNA, CDR3 protein. A D gene is named only where the DNA matches it firmly. Clone size is not always given. Where it is, it says once, few, many or a class for expanded clones.

many,TRBJ2-2,TRBV19,TRBD1,TGTGCCAGTTCGACAGGGGGCGGCACCGGGGAGCTGTTTTTT,CASSTGGGTGELFF
NA,TRBJ2-7,TRBV4-1,NA,TGCGCCAGCAGCCCCGAGACCTTGCACTACGAGCAGTACTTC,CASSPETLHYEQYF
many,TRBJ2-7,TRBV3-1,TRBD1,TGTGCCAGCAGCCAAGTGCAGGGGGCAGGGTACGAGCAGTACTTC,CASSQVQGAGYEQYF
many,TRBJ2-6,TRBV6-5,NA,TGTGCCAGCAGTTACTCGAGAGGTCCAGGAGGGGCCAACGTCCTGACTTTC,CASSYSRGPGGANVLTF
many,TRBJ1-5,TRBV4-2,NA,TGCGCCAGCAGCCAGGACGGACAGTTCAATCAGCCCCAGCATTTT,CASSQDGQFNQPQHF
NA,TRBJ2-1,TRBV4-2,NA,TGTGCCAGCAGCCATGATCACCCACTTGCCCTTTCCTCCTACAATGAGCAGTTCTTC,CASSHDHPLALSSYNEQFF
many,TRBJ2-7,TRBV28,TRBD1,TGTGCCAGCAGATCCACAGGGGTCGAGCAGTACTTC,CASRSTGVEQYF
many,TRBJ1-3,TRBV7-2,NA,TGTGCCAGCAGCGCTACAGGAGGCTACTCTGGAAACACCATATATTTT,CASSATGGYSGNTIYF
NA,TRBJ2-1,TRBV6-5,NA,TGTGCCAGCAGTTACTTCGAGGGGGGGCAGCAGTTCTTC,CASSYFEGGQQFF
NA,TRBJ2-7,TRBV6-1,NA,TGTGCCAGCAGTGAAAAGACGGGAGCCCTCAGGGAGCAGTACTTC,CASSEKTGALREQYF